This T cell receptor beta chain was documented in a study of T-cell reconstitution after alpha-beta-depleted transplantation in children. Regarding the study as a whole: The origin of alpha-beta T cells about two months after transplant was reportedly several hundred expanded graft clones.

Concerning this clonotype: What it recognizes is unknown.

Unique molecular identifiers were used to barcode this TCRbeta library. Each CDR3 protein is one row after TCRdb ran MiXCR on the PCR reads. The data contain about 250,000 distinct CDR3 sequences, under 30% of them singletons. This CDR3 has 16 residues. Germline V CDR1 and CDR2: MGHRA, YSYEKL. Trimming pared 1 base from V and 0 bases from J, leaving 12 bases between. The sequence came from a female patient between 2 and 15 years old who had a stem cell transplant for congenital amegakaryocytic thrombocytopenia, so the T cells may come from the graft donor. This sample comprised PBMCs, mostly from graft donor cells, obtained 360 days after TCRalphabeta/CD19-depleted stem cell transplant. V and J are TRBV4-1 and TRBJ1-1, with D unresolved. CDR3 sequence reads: CASSQVFWEMNTEAFF. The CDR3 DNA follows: TGCGCCAGCAGCCAAGTTTTCTGGGAAATGAACACTGAAGCTTTCTTT.